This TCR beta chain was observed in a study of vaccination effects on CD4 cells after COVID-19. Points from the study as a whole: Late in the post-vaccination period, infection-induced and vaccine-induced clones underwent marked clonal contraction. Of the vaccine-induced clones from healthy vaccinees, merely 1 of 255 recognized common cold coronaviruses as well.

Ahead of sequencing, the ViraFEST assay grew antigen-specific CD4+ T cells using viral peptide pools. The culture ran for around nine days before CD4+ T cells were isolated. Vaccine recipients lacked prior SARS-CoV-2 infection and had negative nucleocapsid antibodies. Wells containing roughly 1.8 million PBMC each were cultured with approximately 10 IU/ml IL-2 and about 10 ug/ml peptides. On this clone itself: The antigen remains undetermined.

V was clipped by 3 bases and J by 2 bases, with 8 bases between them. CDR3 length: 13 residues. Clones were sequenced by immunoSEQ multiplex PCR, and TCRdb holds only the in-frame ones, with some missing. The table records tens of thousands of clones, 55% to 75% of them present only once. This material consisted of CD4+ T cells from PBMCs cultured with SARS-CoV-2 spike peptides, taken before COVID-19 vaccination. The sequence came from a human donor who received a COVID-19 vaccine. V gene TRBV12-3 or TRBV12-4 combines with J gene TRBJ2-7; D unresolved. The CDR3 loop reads CASSFTNTYEQYF. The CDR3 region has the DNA TGTGCCAGCAGTTTTACTAATACCTACGAGCAGTACTTC.